This TCR beta chain is drawn from a study of shared clonotypes between healthy human individuals. Donors were healthy HIV-negative adults without recently reported acute infections or vaccinations. TCRdb's table, derived via immunoSEQ multiplex PCR, lists solely in-frame clones and lacks some. The top ten hold about 0.067% of the sample, which has around 510,000 clones, around 96% seen once. This receptor was identified in a woman in her 30s in good health. The sequencing sample was made of naive CD4+ T cells sorted from blood. Subset indicated: CD45RA+ positively selected.

The CDR3 nucleotides are TGTGCCAGCAGAGTACAGGGGACGGGCAATCAGCCCCAGCATTTT. This translates into CASRVQGTGNQPQHF. J is TRBJ1-5 and V is TRBV6-1; 7 bases line up with TRBD1. From germline, CDR1 is MNHNS and CDR2 SASEGT. The CDR3 is 15 amino acids. V lost 6 bases and J lost 2; bases outside the gene matches: 7.